The sample holds one count of the clone carrying this TCR beta chain. This entry comes from a study of cytomegalovirus exposure and HLA in healthy donors. The donors, nominally healthy at sampling, likely had unrecorded immune exposures. PCR was performed using 60 Vbeta and 13 Jbeta primers. Assay used: immunoSEQ multiplex PCR; TCRdb lists only in-frame clones, some missing. Of approximately 120,000 clones listed, approximately 69% are singletons. The length of the CDR3 is 14 residues. CDR1 and CDR2 (germline): SGHRS, YFSETQ. The trim removed 3 bases at V and 3 bases at J, leaving 3 bases unmatched. This TCR was sampled from a man aged 35 to 55 in good health and CMV-seropositive. The chain is built from TRBV5-1 and TRBJ2-1; 7 bases agree with TRBD1. Sequencing used PBMCs. CDR3 DNA: TGCGCCAGCAGCTCGGGACAGATCTACAATGAGCAGTTCTTC. Translation gives CASSSGQIYNEQFF.